These T cell receptor beta chains were read from a single sample in a study of CD8+CD57+ T cells in acquired aplastic anemia. Using its own MiXCR run on the reads, TCRdb lists one record per CDR3 protein. The sample holds 180,000 or so distinct CDR3 sequences, 40% to 55% seen once. The sample comprised sorted CD4+, CD8+, or CD8+CD57+ T cells (not recorded which) from PBMCs. The receptors shown here come from a human donor in good health. CDR3s include the opening cysteine and the closing phenylalanine or tryptophan. D genes are given only for firm matches. Expanded clones are given a class, and other clones once, few, many or no size at all.

clone size: NA; D gene: NA; J gene: TRBJ2-7; V gene: TRBV6-1; CDR3 protein: CASTSTRGRYEQYF; CDR3 DNA: TGTGCCAGCACCTCAACTCGGGGGCGGTACGAGCAGTACTTC
clone size: many; D gene: TRBD1; J gene: TRBJ2-6; V gene: TRBV5-5; CDR3 protein: CASSLDSGTGRGANVLTF; CDR3 DNA: TGTGCCAGCAGCTTGGACTCCGGGACAGGGCGGGGGGCCAACGTCCTGACTTTC
clone size: NA; D gene: TRBD2; J gene: TRBJ2-7; V gene: TRBV20-1; CDR3 protein: CSALAGGLTYEQYF; CDR3 DNA: TGCAGTGCTTTAGCGGGAGGGCTAACCTACGAGCAGTACTTC
clone size: few; D gene: TRBD1; J gene: TRBJ1-1; V gene: TRBV7-3; CDR3 protein: CASSQTGTGSTEAFF; CDR3 DNA: TGTGCCAGCAGCCAAACCGGGACAGGGAGCACTGAAGCTTTCTTT
clone size: many; D gene: TRBD1; J gene: TRBJ2-3; V gene: TRBV6-1; CDR3 protein: CASSGGQSADTQYF; CDR3 DNA: TGTGCCAGCAGTGGGGGACAGTCAGCAGATACGCAGTATTTT
clone size: NA; D gene: TRBD1; J gene: TRBJ2-3; V gene: TRBV30; CDR3 protein: CAWSEGRQGEGNTQYF; CDR3 DNA: TGTGCCTGGAGTGAAGGCCGACAGGGGGAAGGGAATACGCAGTATTTT
clone size: many; D gene: NA; J gene: TRBJ2-5; V gene: TRBV5-1; CDR3 protein: CASSFSGGQETQYF; CDR3 DNA: TGCGCCAGCAGCTTCAGTGGGGGTCAGGAGACCCAGTACTTC
clone size: NA; D gene: TRBD1; J gene: TRBJ1-5; V gene: TRBV5-1; CDR3 protein: CASSSDRIFSTDMQHF; CDR3 DNA: TGCGCCAGCAGCTCGGACAGGATATTTAGCACAGATATGCAGCATTTT
clone size: many; D gene: TRBD2; J gene: TRBJ2-3; V gene: TRBV19; CDR3 protein: CASSIVSGTTHTQYF; CDR3 DNA: TGTGCCAGTAGTATCGTTAGCGGGACAACTCATACGCAGTATTTT
clone size: NA; D gene: TRBD1; J gene: TRBJ2-1; V gene: TRBV15; CDR3 protein: CANVGQGFYNEQFF; CDR3 DNA: TGTGCCAACGTGGGACAGGGCTTCTACAATGAGCAGTTCTTC
clone size: many; D gene: TRBD2; J gene: TRBJ2-1; V gene: TRBV24-1; CDR3 protein: CATSDSSGRAPYSYNEQFF; CDR3 DNA: TGTGCCACCAGTGATTCTAGCGGGAGGGCCCCTTATAGCTACAATGAGCAGTTCTTC
clone size: many; D gene: NA; J gene: TRBJ2-6; V gene: TRBV5-1; CDR3 protein: CASSSGVSYSGANVLTF; CDR3 DNA: TGCGCCAGCAGCTCAGGTGTCTCCTACTCTGGGGCCAACGTCCTGACTTTC
clone size: many; D gene: NA; J gene: TRBJ2-7; V gene: TRBV7-9; CDR3 protein: CASSLARDKFDYEQYF; CDR3 DNA: TGTGCCAGCAGCCTTGCACGGGACAAATTCGACTACGAGCAGTACTTC
clone size: few; D gene: NA; J gene: TRBJ1-2; V gene: TRBV28; CDR3 protein: CASSLVQNYGYTF; CDR3 DNA: TGTGCCAGCAGTTTGGTACAGAACTATGGCTACACCTTC
clone size: NA; D gene: TRBD2; J gene: TRBJ2-1; V gene: TRBV4-1; CDR3 protein: CASSQVERLAGINEQFF; CDR3 DNA: TGCGCCAGCAGCCAAGTCGAGCGGCTAGCGGGAATCAATGAGCAGTTCTTC
clone size: many; D gene: TRBD1; J gene: TRBJ1-2; V gene: TRBV7-9; CDR3 protein: CASSSRTGYGYTF; CDR3 DNA: TGTGCCAGCAGCTCTAGGACAGGGTATGGCTACACCTTC
clone size: many; D gene: TRBD2; J gene: TRBJ2-7; V gene: TRBV20-1; CDR3 protein: CSARSPAGGSYEQYF; CDR3 DNA: TGCAGTGCTAGATCCCCCGCGGGAGGATCCTACGAGCAGTACTTC
clone size: many; D gene: TRBD2; J gene: TRBJ2-2; V gene: TRBV24-1; CDR3 protein: CATRTSGSPGELFF; CDR3 DNA: TGTGCCACTCGGACTAGCGGGAGTCCCGGGGAGCTGTTTTTT
clone size: once; D gene: NA; J gene: TRBJ2-3; V gene: TRBV7-8; CDR3 protein: CASSLPGILTDTQYF; CDR3 DNA: TGTGCCAGCAGCTTACCGGGGATACTCACAGATACGCAGTATTTT
clone size: NA; D gene: NA; J gene: TRBJ1-1; V gene: TRBV19; CDR3 protein: CASSIRGRRDTEAFF; CDR3 DNA: TGTGCCAGTAGTATTCGGGGCAGAAGAGACACTGAAGCTTTCTTT
clone size: NA; D gene: TRBD2; J gene: TRBJ2-3; V gene: TRBV10-2; CDR3 protein: CASRRTSGSADTQYF; CDR3 DNA: TGCGCCAGCAGAAGGACTAGCGGGAGTGCAGATACGCAGTATTTT
clone size: few; D gene: NA; J gene: TRBJ1-1; V gene: TRBV5-4; CDR3 protein: CASSGPGVTEAFF; CDR3 DNA: TGTGCCAGCAGCGGCCCAGGGGTCACTGAAGCTTTCTTT
clone size: many; D gene: TRBD2; J gene: TRBJ2-5; V gene: TRBV5-1; CDR3 protein: CASSQTSGKETQYF; CDR3 DNA: TGCGCCAGCAGCCAGACTAGCGGGAAAGAGACCCAGTACTTC
clone size: NA; D gene: NA; J gene: TRBJ1-3; V gene: TRBV10-3; CDR3 protein: CAISERAGNTIYF; CDR3 DNA: TGTGCCATCAGTGAAAGGGCTGGAAACACCATATATTTT
clone size: NA; D gene: NA; J gene: TRBJ1-1; V gene: TRBV15; CDR3 protein: CATSRDALGEAFF; CDR3 DNA: TGTGCCACCAGCAGAGATGCGTTGGGTGAAGCTTTCTTT
clone size: many; D gene: TRBD1; J gene: TRBJ1-2; V gene: TRBV24-1; CDR3 protein: CATSDPTWTGSNYGYTF; CDR3 DNA: TGTGCCACCAGTGATCCAACGTGGACAGGGTCTAACTATGGCTACACCTTC
clone size: many; D gene: TRBD2; J gene: TRBJ2-6; V gene: TRBV19; CDR3 protein: CASSISGGWGAGANVLTF; CDR3 DNA: TGTGCCAGTAGTATCTCCGGGGGGTGGGGAGCTGGGGCCAACGTCCTGACTTTC
clone size: few; D gene: NA; J gene: TRBJ2-5; V gene: TRBV10-3; CDR3 protein: CAISQAYQETQYF; CDR3 DNA: TGTGCCATCAGTCAAGCCTACCAAGAGACCCAGTACTTC
clone size: once; D gene: NA; J gene: TRBJ1-2; V gene: TRBV19; CDR3 protein: CASSIYFSGNTF; CDR3 DNA: TGTGCCAGTAGTATTTACTTCTCTGGAAACACCTTC
clone size: NA; D gene: NA; J gene: TRBJ2-1; V gene: TRBV10-3; CDR3 protein: CAISRDTYNEQFF; CDR3 DNA: TGTGCCATCAGCCGGGACACATACAATGAGCAGTTCTTC